The clone carrying this T cell receptor (beta chain) ranks as medium-sized in terms of frequency. As yet, its antigen is unknown. For droplet-based sequencing, live CSF cells were sorted using a live/dead marker. From the 10x single-cell sequencing reads, TCRdb lists one entry per CDR3 protein and no DNA. Its table records about 850 distinct CDR3 sequences. CDR1 is DFQATT, CDR2 SNEGSKA, per germline (reference sequence). CDR3 length equals 16 residues. This sample was taken from a study of CD8 T cells in cerebrospinal fluid in Alzheimer's disease. Background on the study: Two single-cell methods, plate-based nested PCR and droplet-based sequencing, assessed CSF clonal expansion.

General study points: The authors cautioned that cerebrospinal fluid EBV-specific TCRs do not prove EBV causes Alzheimer's.

The sequence derives from a human donor with Parkinson's disease. The sample comprised cerebrospinal fluid. The chain recombines TRBV20-1 with TRBJ1-3; TCRdb proposes TRBD1, but this gene call is untestable without DNA. CDR3 residues: CSATYPGTGRGNTIYF.